This paragraph covers one T cell receptor beta chain sequence. After extraction with the RNeasy kit, roughly 0.5 to 1 ug of the RNA was reverse transcribed using random hexamers. TCRdb re-analysed the immunoSEQ multiplex PCR reads in MiXCR, keeping a single row per CDR3 protein. The sample includes about 210,000 distinct CDR3 sequences, 95% seen only once; the top ten take about 0.091%. The data belong to a study of CD8 T cells in Susac syndrome. Looked up from germline, CDR1 is SGHAT and CDR2 is FQNNGV. V was clipped by 4 bases and J by 2 bases, with 13 bases between them. The CDR3 is 15 residues long. TEMRA cells were FACS-enriched and CD8+ and CD4+ T cells negatively isolated.

The receptor's source is a human donor with multiple sclerosis. Sequenced: CD4+ T cells from PBMCs. J is TRBJ2-3 and V is TRBV11-2, with TRBD2 as a possible D gene (5 bases). The CDR3 is CASSSGTLNTDTQYF. CDR3 in DNA: TGTGCCAGCAGCTCGGGAACCCTGAACACAGATACGCAGTATTTT.